This T cell receptor beta chain was profiled in a study of blood T cell repertoires in COVID-19. Study details: The origin of the acute and convalescent COVID-19 samples was the United States, Italy and Spain.

The CDR3 runs to 14 residues. CDR1 and CDR2 from the germline V gene are SGHNT and YYREEE (reference sequence). The J segment lost 4 bases and the V segment lost 6 bases, leaving 7 bases of the junction unmatched. In the original processing: The authors estimated nucleated cell counts from reference gene primer amplification. Sequencing was performed with immunoSEQ multiplex PCR; in TCRdb, only in-frame clones are kept and a portion is missing. That table supplies the V and J calls and clone size; D and trimming were determined from the DNA. The sample carries 75,000 to 95,000 clones, approximately 90% recorded once.

V and J are TRBV5-4 and TRBJ2-7; TRBD1 agrees at 10 bases. Sequencing input: peripheral blood. The sequence was collected from a woman older than 75 with acute or convalescent COVID-19. CDR3 nucleotide sequence: TGTGCCAGCACCCCCGGGACAGGGGAATACGAGCAGTACTTC. It specifies CASTPGTGEYEQYF.